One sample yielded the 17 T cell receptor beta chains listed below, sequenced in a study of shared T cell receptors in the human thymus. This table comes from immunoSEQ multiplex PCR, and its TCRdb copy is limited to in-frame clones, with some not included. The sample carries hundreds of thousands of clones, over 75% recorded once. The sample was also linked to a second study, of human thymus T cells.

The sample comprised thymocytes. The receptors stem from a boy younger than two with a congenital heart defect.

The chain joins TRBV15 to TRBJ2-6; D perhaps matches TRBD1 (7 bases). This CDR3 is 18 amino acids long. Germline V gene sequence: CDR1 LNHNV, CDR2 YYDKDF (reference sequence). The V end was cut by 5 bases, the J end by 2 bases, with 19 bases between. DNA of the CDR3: TGTGCCACCAGCTGGCCGGTGGAGGGGGCCCCTGGGGCCAACGTCCTGACTTTC. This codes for CATSWPVEGAPGANVLTF.

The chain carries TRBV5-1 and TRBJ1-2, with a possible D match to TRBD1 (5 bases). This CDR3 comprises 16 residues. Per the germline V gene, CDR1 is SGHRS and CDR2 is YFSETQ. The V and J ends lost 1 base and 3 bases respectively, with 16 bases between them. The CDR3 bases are TGCGCCAGCAGCTTGAAAGGAGGGGAGGAGGACTATGGCTACACCTTC. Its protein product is CASSLKGGEEDYGYTF.

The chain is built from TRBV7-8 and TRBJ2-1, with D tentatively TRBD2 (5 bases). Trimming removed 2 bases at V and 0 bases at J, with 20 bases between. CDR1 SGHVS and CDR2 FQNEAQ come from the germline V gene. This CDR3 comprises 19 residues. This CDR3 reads CASSLKLRSITSSYNEQFF. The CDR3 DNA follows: TGTGCCAGCAGCTTAAAATTAAGGTCGATCACTAGCTCCTACAATGAGCAGTTCTTC.

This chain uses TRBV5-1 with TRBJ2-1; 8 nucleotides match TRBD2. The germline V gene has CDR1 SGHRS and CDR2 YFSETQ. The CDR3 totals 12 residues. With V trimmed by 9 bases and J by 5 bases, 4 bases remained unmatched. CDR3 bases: TGCGCCACCACGGGGGGGGACAATGAGCAGTTCTTC. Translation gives CATTGGDNEQFF.

The CDR3, as DNA: TGCGCCAGCAGCTCCCCTAGTCAGGGGGCAGGAGATACGCAGTATTTT. Translated, it gives CASSSPSQGAGDTQYF. The V gene is TRBV5-1, the J gene TRBJ2-3; 8 positions match TRBD1. Germline CDR1 reads SGHRS; CDR2 reads YFSETQ. V gave up 3 bases and J gave up 5 bases; unmatched junction bases: 11. The CDR3 extends over 16 amino acids.

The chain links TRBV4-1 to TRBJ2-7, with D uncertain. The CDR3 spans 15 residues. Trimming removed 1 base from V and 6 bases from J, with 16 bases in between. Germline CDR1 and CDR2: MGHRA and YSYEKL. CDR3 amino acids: CASSQVPNKSAEQYF. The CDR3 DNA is TGCGCCAGCAGCCAAGTACCCAACAAGTCTGCCGAGCAGTACTTC.

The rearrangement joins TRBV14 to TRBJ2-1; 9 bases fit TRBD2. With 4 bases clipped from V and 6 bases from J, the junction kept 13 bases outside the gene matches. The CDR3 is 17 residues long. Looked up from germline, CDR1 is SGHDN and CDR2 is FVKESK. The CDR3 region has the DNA TGTGCCAGCAGCCGTATTACTAGCGGGCCATTAGTCAATGAGCAGTTCTTC. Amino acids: CASSRITSGPLVNEQFF.

The CDR3 spells CAISESWSSSNQPQHF. The CDR3 DNA sequence: TGTGCCATCAGTGAGTCTTGGAGTTCAAGCAATCAGCCCCAGCATTTT. This rearrangement joins TRBV10-3 to TRBJ1-5; D is undetermined. The CDR3 sequence is 16 residues long. Germline CDR1 reads ENHRY; CDR2 reads SYGVKD. Trimming removed 0 bases from V and 1 base from J, with 10 bases in between.

CDR3 residues: CASSQMDRVGNTIYF. CDR3 in DNA: TGTGCCAGCAGCCAAATGGACAGGGTTGGAAACACCATATATTTT. The V call is TRBV14, the J call TRBJ1-3; 8 bases are a match to TRBD1. The germline V gene has CDR1 SGHDN and CDR2 FVKESK. The ends lost 2 bases at V and 3 bases at J; junction bases unmatched: 3. The CDR3 totals 15 residues.

The CDR3 nucleotides read TGTGCCAGCAGTGAGGACAGGGTTAGGCAAGAGACCCAGTACTTC. Translation gives CASSEDRVRQETQYF. The chain combines TRBV2 with TRBJ2-5, with 8 positions matching TRBD1. Germline trimming cut 3 bases from V and 2 bases from J; bases unmatched to any gene: 5. The germline gives CDR1 SNHLY, CDR2 FYNNEI. The CDR3 is 15 residues long. Full variable domain (remainder filled in from reference TRBV2 and TRBJ2-5): EPEVTQTPSHQVTQMGQEVILRCVPISNHLYFYWYRQILGQKVEFLVSFYNNEISEKSEIFDDQFSVERPDGSNFTLKIRSTKLEDSAMYFCASSEDRVRQETQYFGPGTRLLVL.

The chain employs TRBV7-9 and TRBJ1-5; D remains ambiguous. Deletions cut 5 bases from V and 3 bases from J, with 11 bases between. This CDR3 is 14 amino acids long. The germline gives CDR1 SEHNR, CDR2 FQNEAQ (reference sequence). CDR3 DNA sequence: TGTGCCAGCAGCCCGCTTTGGGCCAATCAGCCCCAGCATTTT. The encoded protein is CASSPLWANQPQHF.

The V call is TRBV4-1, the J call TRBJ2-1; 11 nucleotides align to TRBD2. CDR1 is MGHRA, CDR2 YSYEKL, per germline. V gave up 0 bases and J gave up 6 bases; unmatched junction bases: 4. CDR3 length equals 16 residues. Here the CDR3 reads CASSQDSGRAPNEQFF. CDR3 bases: TGCGCCAGCAGCCAAGATAGCGGGAGGGCCCCCAATGAGCAGTTCTTC.

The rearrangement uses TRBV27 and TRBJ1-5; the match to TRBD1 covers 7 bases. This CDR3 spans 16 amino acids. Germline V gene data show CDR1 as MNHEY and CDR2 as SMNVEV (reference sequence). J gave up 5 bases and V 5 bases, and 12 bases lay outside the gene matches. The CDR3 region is CASSPWTGTADQPQHF. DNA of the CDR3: TGTGCCAGCAGTCCGTGGACCGGGACAGCTGATCAGCCCCAGCATTTT.

The CDR3 nucleotides are TGTGCCAGCAGTCCTAGCGGGGGGGCCTTCCACGAGCAGTACTTC. Its translation is CASSPSGGAFHEQYF. The V and J genes are TRBV28 and TRBJ2-7, with 12 bases lining up with TRBD2. Germline loops: CDR1 MDHEN, CDR2 SYDVKM. The CDR3 loop spans 15 amino acids. With V trimmed by 5 bases and J by 5 bases, 7 bases remained unmatched.

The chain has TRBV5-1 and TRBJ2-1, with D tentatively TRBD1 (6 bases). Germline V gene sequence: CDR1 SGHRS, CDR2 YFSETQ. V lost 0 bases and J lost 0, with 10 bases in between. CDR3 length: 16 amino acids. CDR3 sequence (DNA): TGCGCCAGCAGCTTGGCCTTGGACAGCTCCTACAATGAGCAGTTCTTC. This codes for CASSLALDSSYNEQFF.

The CDR3 reads CASSPWRGGFGEQFF. The CDR3 nucleotides are TGTGCCAGCAGCCCCTGGCGGGGGGGCTTTGGTGAGCAGTTCTTC. The V call is TRBV5-4, the J call TRBJ2-1; the match to TRBD2 covers 9 bases. Germline CDR1 SGHNT, CDR2 YYREEE (reference sequence). With V trimmed by 4 bases and J by 9 bases, 11 bases remained unmatched. CDR3 length equals 15 residues.

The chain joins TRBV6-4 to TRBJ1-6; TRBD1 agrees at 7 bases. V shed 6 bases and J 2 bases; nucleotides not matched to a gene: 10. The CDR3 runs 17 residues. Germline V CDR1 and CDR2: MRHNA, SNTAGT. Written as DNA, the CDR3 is TGTGCCAGCAGACACAACAGGGGTATGGCCTATAATTCACCCCTCCACTTT. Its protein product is CASRHNRGMAYNSPLHF.